The text below deals with one T cell receptor (beta chain). Antigen unknown. CD45RO-negative CD8 cells positively selected for CCR7 made up the naive population, which excluded terminally differentiated effector memory CD45RA+ cells. Profiling relied on immunoSEQ multiplex PCR, and the TCRdb table lists in-frame clones only, not all of them. The sample holds some 580,000 clones, 95% to 98% seen once. The CDR3 is 16 amino acids. V lost 6 bases and J lost 4; bases outside the gene matches: 8. From germline, CDR1 is SGHAT and CDR2 FQNNGV. The data belong to a study of shared clonotypes between healthy human individuals. Study-wide background: Each donor's CD4 naive and CD4 memory cells filled three plates apiece, CD8 naive two, and CD8 memory one. Findings and limits, study-wide: Some clonotypes were shared by all four sorted-subset donors, while others were not shared. The non-shared ones had lower generation probabilities than the shared ones. Sharing across four donors was highest in naive CD4 (approximately 5%) and lowest in memory CD8 (roughly 0.4%).

The TCR originated in a man aged 25-45 years in good health. The chain is built from TRBV11-2 and TRBJ2-1, with TRBD2 matching 11 bases. The sample taken for sequencing was naive CD8+ T cells sorted from blood. CDR3 in DNA: TGTGCCAGCAGATATTTCGGGACTAGCGGTTACAATGAGCAGTTCTTC. Its translation is CASRYFGTSGYNEQFF.